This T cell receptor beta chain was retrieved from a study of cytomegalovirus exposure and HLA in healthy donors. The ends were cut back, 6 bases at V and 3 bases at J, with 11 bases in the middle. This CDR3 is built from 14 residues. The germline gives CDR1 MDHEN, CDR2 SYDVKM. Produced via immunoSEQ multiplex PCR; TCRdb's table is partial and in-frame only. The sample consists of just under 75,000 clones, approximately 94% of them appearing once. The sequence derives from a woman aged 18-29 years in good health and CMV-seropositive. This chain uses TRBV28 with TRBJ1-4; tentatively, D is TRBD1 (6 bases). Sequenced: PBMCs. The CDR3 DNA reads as TGTGCCAGCAGGTCAGGGGTGCCTAATGAAAAACTGTTTTTT. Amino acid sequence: CASRSGVPNEKLFF.